The 5 T cell receptor beta chains given below trace back to one sample, sequenced in a study of blood T cell repertoires in COVID-19. TCRdb's table, derived via immunoSEQ multiplex PCR, lists solely in-frame clones and lacks some. The repertoire consists of 60,000 to 70,000 clones, with just over 85% occurring once and the leading ten covering roughly 20%. Sequenced: peripheral blood. These receptor sequences come from a woman older than 75 with active COVID-19.

The V gene is TRBV20-1, the J gene TRBJ2-3; 10 nucleotides agree with TRBD2. Trimming cost V 3 bases and J 4 bases; bases outside gene matches: 4. From germline, CDR1 is DFQATT and CDR2 SNEGSKA (reference sequence). This CDR3 is 14 amino acids long. CDR3 DNA: TGCAGTGCTAGTGAGCGGGGGGGCTCAGATACGCAGTATTTT. It specifies CSASERGGSDTQYF.

The chain couples TRBV11-3 to TRBJ2-1, with D possibly TRBD1 on 5 matching bases. Trimming removed 2 bases at V and 7 bases at J, with 6 bases between. Germline-derived CDR1 and CDR2 are SGHNT and YENEEA. The CDR3 spans 12 residues. The DNA for the CDR3 is TGTGCCAGCAGCTTATCAGGGAATGAGCAGTTCTTC. It translates to CASSLSGNEQFF.

The CDR3 here is CASSASLTTYGYTF. The CDR3 DNA sequence: TGCGCCAGCAGTGCCTCGTTAACTACCTATGGCTACACCTTC. J is TRBJ1-2 and V is TRBV10-2; D is ambiguous. The germline V gene has CDR1 WSHSY and CDR2 SAAADI. There are 14 residues in the CDR3. Between the trimmed V and J ends, which lost 4 bases and 4 bases, there was a span of 13 bases.

This clone was picked up many times. The chain joins TRBV7-9 to TRBJ2-7; 16 bases align to TRBD2. CDR1 is SEHNR, CDR2 FQNEAQ, per germline (reference sequence). Trimming took 4 bases from V and 2 from J; bases not matched to a gene: 2. There are 16 residues in the CDR3. The CDR3 coding sequence is TGTGCCAGCAGCTCCGGGACTAGCGGGGGGGCCTACGAGCAGTACTTC. Its translation is CASSSGTSGGAYEQYF.

The V and J genes are TRBV4-3 and TRBJ2-2, with D perhaps TRBD2 (5 bases). V gave up 3 bases and J gave up 6 bases, with 11 bases separating them. The CDR3 has 14 residues. The V gene's germline CDR1 is LGHNA and CDR2 YSLEER. This CDR3 is CASSQNLAAGELFF. The DNA for the CDR3 is TGCGCCAGCAGCCAGAACCTAGCCGCCGGGGAGCTGTTTTTT.